This T cell receptor (beta chain) derives from a study of cytomegalovirus exposure and HLA in healthy donors. The protocol was immunoSEQ multiplex PCR, while the TCRdb copy is restricted to in-frame clones and leaves out a portion. The sample has over 110,000 clones; about 88% are singletons. Trimming left V 4 bases short and J 2 bases short, with 4 bases between. The CDR3 extends over 12 amino acids. CDR1 is SGHTA, CDR2 FQGNSA, per germline. The donors were in the roughly 110-subject validation cohort, distinct from the approximately 700-subject first cohort. Study-wide results and caveats: The study designated 164 TCR beta chains cytomegalovirus-associated.

A word on this clone: Its antigen remains unknown.

The clonotype comes from a man younger than 35 in good health and CMV-seropositive. The sample was PBMCs. The chain has TRBV7-2 and TRBJ2-3, with no clear D. The CDR3 DNA follows: TGTGCCAGCAGCTCTCCCACAGATACGCAGTATTTT. It is translated as CASSSPTDTQYF.